The entry that follows covers one T cell receptor beta chain sequence. The sample has other DNA sequences that encode this CDR3 too. This CDR3 has 15 residues. With 1 base clipped from V and 1 base from J, the junction kept 1 base outside the gene matches. The germline CDR1 and CDR2 sequences are MNHEY and SMNVEV (reference sequence). The table came from immunoSEQ multiplex PCR; TCRdb's copy has only in-frame clones and leaves some out. Of 150,000 or so clones in the sample, over 75% were seen once. This sample was taken from a study of blood T cell repertoires in COVID-19. Sequences were obtained from PBMCs or T cells enriched from blood (not recorded which). The TCR sequence derives from a man in his fifties or sixties who had recovered from COVID-19. This chain connects TRBV27 to TRBJ2-7, with 10 bases that match TRBD1. CDR3 in DNA: TGTGCCAGCAGTTTATTGGGACAGGGGTCCTACGAGCAGTACTTC. Amino acid sequence: CASSLLGQGSYEQYF.